This passage covers 5 T cell receptor beta chains from one sample sequenced in a study of CD8+ T cells in alopecia areata. It was cDNA, reverse transcribed from extracted RNA, that served as the sequencing template. Here immunoSEQ multiplex PCR was the method, and the copy in TCRdb shows in-frame clones only, minus some. Altogether roughly 2,000 clones were found in the sample, and no singletons occur. The time point: mouse skin 6 weeks after grafting, around onset of hair loss. The sample was skin, taken at week 6. These receptor sequences come from a C3H/HeJ mouse with alopecia areata. Strain haplotype (MHC): H2-k.

This clone was picked up a small number of times. All gene names here are mouse names. The DNA ends 4 residues before the CDR3 does, and the rest of the CDR3 is filled in from the germline J gene. The rearrangement links TRBV29 to TRBJ2-5; TRBD2 agrees at 10 bases. The CDR3 covers 13 residues. CDR1 and CDR2 from the germline V gene are MSHET and SYDVDS. The CDR3 region is CASSPTGGDTQYF. The covered CDR3 bases are TGTGCTAGCAGTCCGACTGGGGGGGAC.

This clone showed up many times. Mouse gene names and germline throughout. The CDR3 end lies 4 residues beyond the end of the read and is filled in from the germline J gene. The V gene is TRBV19, the J gene TRBJ2-1; a possible D gene is TRBD2 (6 bases). The germline V and J ends were trimmed by 2 bases and 0 bases, with 6 bases remaining between them. CDR3 length equals 14 residues. The germline V gene has CDR1 FNHDT and CDR2 SITEND (reference sequence). The CDR3 sequence is CASSMTGNYAEQFF. The covered CDR3 bases are TGTGCCAGCAGTATGACTGGTAACTATGCT.

This clone is labeled as medium-sized. Gene names refer to mouse genes. The read ends 4 residues early relative to the CDR3; the germline J gene fills the gap. The chain employs TRBV5 and TRBJ2-7; 10 positions match TRBD2. Germline V lookup: CDR1 LGHNA, CDR2 YNLKQL (reference sequence). CDR3 length equals 15 residues. The CDR3 region is CASSPTGGTPYEQYF. The covered CDR3 bases are TGTGCCAGCAGCCCGACTGGGGGGACGCCTTAT.

This clone was seen a handful of times. The gene names here belong to mouse. The read halts 4 residues ahead of the CDR3 end, with the missing end drawn from the germline J gene. The rearrangement links TRBV20 to TRBJ2-5; the match to TRBD1 covers 7 bases. CDR1 GFQATS and CDR2 STVNSAI come from the germline V gene. V lost 4 bases, J lost 2 bases, and 6 bases stayed unmatched. There are 14 residues in the CDR3. The sequenced CDR3 bases are TGTGGTGCTACCCGACAGGGCCTCCAAGAC. It translates to CGATRQGLQD. The entire CDR3 protein is CGATRQGLQDTQYF. The full variable domain, rest sourced from reference TRBV20 and TRBJ2-5, is GALVYQYPRRTICKSGTSMRMECQAVGFQATSVAWYRQSPQKTFELIALSTVNSAIKYEQNFTQEKFPISHPNLSFSSMTVLNAYLEDRGLYLCGATRQGLQDTQYFGPGTRLLVL.

Within the sample, this clone is hyperexpanded. Genes here carry mouse names. The read ends 4 residues before the CDR3 terminus; that terminus is restored from the germline J gene. The chain is built from TRBV14 and TRBJ2-5; D unresolved. With 4 bases removed from V and 3 bases from J, the gap between germline ends came to 3 bases. Germline lookup yields CDR1 SGHDT and CDR2 FRDEAV. The CDR3 consists of 11 residues. The CDR3 reads CASSLQDTQYF. The DNA read from the CDR3 is TGTGCCAGCAGTCTGCAAGAC.